The clone carrying this TCR beta chain was seen more than once but under ten times. Its antigen is as yet unknown. The CDR3 is 13 amino acids. Trimming pared 5 bases from V and 4 bases from J, leaving 9 bases between. Looked up from germline, CDR1 is MNHNY and CDR2 is SVGAGI (reference sequence). The data derive from a study of cytomegalovirus exposure and HLA in healthy donors. Study findings and constraints: At a 0.05 false discovery rate, a later analysis found about 17,000 TCR beta sequences to be associated with HLA alleles.

Primers for the PCR totalled 60 Vbeta and 13 Jbeta. Method: immunoSEQ multiplex PCR; TCRdb's copy keeps in-frame clones and lacks some. The sample lists over 100,000 clones; approximately 60% were seen once. This receptor was taken from a woman in her thirties in good health and CMV-seronegative. The chain links TRBV6-6 to TRBJ2-1, with D hard to call. Specimen: PBMCs. CDR3 DNA: TGTGCCAGCAGTATTCTAGAGTACAATGAGCAGTTCTTC. This encodes CASSILEYNEQFF.